Listed here are 22 T cell receptor beta chains from one sample, sequenced in a study of cytomegalovirus exposure and HLA in healthy donors. Researchers ran the PCR with 60 Vbeta and 13 Jbeta primers. Here immunoSEQ multiplex PCR was the method, and the copy in TCRdb shows in-frame clones only, minus some. Of about 130,000 clones listed, about 81% were seen once; the top ten hold roughly 7.3%. The specimen sequenced was PBMCs. The origin of the receptors is a man in his thirties or forties in good health and CMV-seronegative.

The chain uses TRBV29-1 and TRBJ1-1, with no clear D. V lost 7 bases and J lost 5, with 14 bases in between. The CDR3 loop spans 12 amino acids. The germline V gene encodes CDR1 SQVTM and CDR2 ANQGSEA. For the CDR3, the DNA is TGCAGCGCAGCCGCCCGAGGGACTGAAGCTTTCTTT. It yields the protein CSAAARGTEAFF.

CDR3 residues: CASSFSGTYTEAFF. The DNA for the CDR3 is TGTGCCAGCAGCTTCTCCGGGACATACACTGAAGCTTTCTTT. The chain recombines TRBV7-9 with TRBJ1-1; TRBD1 might be the D (6 bases). The CDR3 runs 14 residues. V was trimmed by 3 bases and J by 3 bases, leaving 11 bases between them. In germline, CDR1 is SEHNR, CDR2 FQNEAQ (reference sequence).

Details on this clone: The sample carries other DNA sequences with the same CDR3. This chain connects TRBV5-1 to TRBJ1-1; maybe TRBD1 (6 bases). This CDR3 region has 14 residues. Per the germline V gene, CDR1 is SGHRS and CDR2 is YFSETQ. V lost 4 bases and J 0 bases, leaving 10 bases between the germline ends. In DNA, the CDR3 is TGCGCCAGCAGCCTGGACAGAATGAACACTGAAGCTTTCTTT. Protein product: CASSLDRMNTEAFF.

The J gene is TRBJ2-2, the V gene TRBV7-3; D might be TRBD1 (5 bases). V dropped 1 base and J dropped 4 bases, with 13 bases sitting between them. Germline V lookup: CDR1 SGHTA, CDR2 FQGTGA. The CDR3 has 16 amino acids. CDR3 sequence: CASSLNPGQGTGELFF. CDR3 nucleotides: TGTGCCAGCAGCTTAAATCCAGGGCAGGGCACCGGGGAGCTGTTTTTT. The full variable domain, in which reference TRBV7-3 and TRBJ2-2 provide the parts outside the CDR3, is GAGVSQTPSNKVTEKGKYVELRCDPISGHTALYWYRQSLGQGPEFLIYFQGTGAADDSGLPNDRFFAVRPEGSVSTLKIQRTERGDSAVYLCASSLNPGQGTGELFFGEGSRLTVL.

Details on this clone: A read error may produce the germline difference seen at one junction end. The chain uses TRBV4-1 and TRBJ2-4; no definite D call. CDR1 and CDR2 from the germline V gene are MGHRA and YSYEKL. The CDR3 covers 15 residues. CDR3 in amino acids: CASSQDWIGKNSQYF. CDR3 nucleotide sequence: TGCGCCAGCAGCCAAGATTGGATCGGCAAAAACAGTCAGTACTTC.

This chain joins TRBV27 and TRBJ2-7; 8 positions agree with TRBD1. In germline, CDR1 is MNHEY, CDR2 SMNVEV (reference sequence). The V gene end was trimmed by 5 bases and the J gene end by 7 bases; junction bases not matched to a gene: 13. The CDR3 is made up of 15 amino acids. The CDR3 loop is CASSGGTGLLVEQYF. The CDR3 DNA follows: TGTGCCAGCAGTGGGGGGACAGGCCTTTTGGTTGAGCAGTACTTC.

The J gene is TRBJ1-4, the V gene TRBV6-1; 9 bases fit TRBD1. This CDR3 has 15 residues. In germline, CDR1 is MNHNS, CDR2 SASEGT. J gave up 5 bases and V 3 bases, and 4 bases lay outside the gene matches. The CDR3, as DNA: TGTGCCAGCAGTGAGATGACAGGGGGAAATGAAAAACTGTTTTTT. It codes for CASSEMTGGNEKLFF.

Comment on this clone: Germline and junction disagree at one end, which may indicate a read error. This chain links TRBV27 with TRBJ2-6; 7 positions match TRBD1. CDR3 length equals 18 residues. Germline V gene sequence: CDR1 MNHEY, CDR2 SMNVEV (reference sequence). CDR3 nucleotide sequence: TGTGCCAGCAGTTCTACCTCGCAGGGGGTCTCTGGGGCCAACGGCCTGACTTTC. This gives the protein CASSSTSQGVSGANGLTF.

The chain employs TRBV28 and TRBJ1-2, with D tentatively TRBD1 (6 bases). Germline V gene sequence: CDR1 MDHEN, CDR2 SYDVKM. The CDR3 runs 13 residues. With 6 bases removed from V and 3 bases from J, the gap between germline ends came to 11 bases. CDR3 in DNA: TGTGCCAGCAGGATACAGGGTGACTATGGCTACACCTTC. It translates to CASRIQGDYGYTF.

The CDR3 DNA reads TGTGCCTGGAGTGACGACAGGGATGCGGGCTACACCTTC. This codes for CAWSDDRDAGYTF. The chain is built from TRBV30 and TRBJ1-2, with 7 bases aligning to TRBD1. CDR1 is GTSNPN, CDR2 SVGIG, per germline (reference sequence). V gave up 1 base and J gave up 8 bases; unmatched junction bases: 7. The CDR3 runs 13 residues.

For the CDR3, the DNA is TGTGCCAGCTCACACCGGACAGCGACTAACTATGGCTACACCTTC. This codes for CASSHRTATNYGYTF. The chain employs TRBV18 and TRBJ1-2, with TRBD1 as a possible D gene (6 bases). V was clipped by 4 bases and J by 0 bases, with 12 bases between them. The CDR3 covers 15 residues. Germline V gene lookup returns CDR1 KGHSH and CDR2 LQKENI.

DNA of the CDR3: TGCGCCAGCAGCTTTTCCCCACCAGACAGGCCACTTTTTTTTTACGAGCAGTACTTC. Translation gives CASSFSPPDRPLFFYEQYF. The chain recombines TRBV5-1 with TRBJ2-7, with a possible D match to TRBD1 (6 bases). Trimming left V 2 bases short and J 4 bases short, with 28 bases between. The CDR3 has 19 residues. CDR1 is SGHRS and CDR2 is YFSETQ in the germline V gene.

Remarks on this clone: A read error may produce the germline difference seen at one junction end. The V gene is TRBV30, the J gene TRBJ2-6; a possible D gene is TRBD1 (5 bases). Germline V gene data show CDR1 as GTSNPN and CDR2 as SVGIG (reference sequence). The CDR3 has 17 residues. Here the CDR3 reads CAWSVGPQSSGANGLTF. The CDR3 region has the DNA TGTGCCTGGAGTGTTGGACCGCAGAGCTCTGGGGCCAACGGCCTGACTTTC.

The J gene is TRBJ1-2, the V gene TRBV7-9; D is perhaps TRBD1 (5 bases). The CDR3 is 13 amino acids. Trimming left V 5 bases short and J 6 bases short, with 13 bases between. Per the germline V gene, CDR1 is SEHNR and CDR2 is FQNEAQ (reference sequence). CDR3 DNA: TGTGCCAGCAGCCCCCTGGGAGGGGATGGCTACACCTTC. This translates into CASSPLGGDGYTF.

This chain connects TRBV15 to TRBJ2-5, with TRBD2 identical over 8 bases. The CDR3 spans 16 residues. Trimming took 0 bases from V and 5 from J; bases not matched to a gene: 8. Germline values: CDR1 LNHNV, CDR2 YYDKDF (reference sequence). This CDR3 is CATSRDTGGRSETQYF. DNA for the CDR3: TGTGCCACCAGCAGAGATACTGGCGGGAGGAGTGAGACCCAGTACTTC.

Regarding this clone: Mismatch with germline at one junction end may stem from a read error. DNA of the CDR3: TGTGCCAGCAGTTTCAGGGAAGGGGCCAACGGCCTGACTTTC. Protein product: CASSFREGANGLTF. The genes are TRBV28 and TRBJ2-6, with D possibly TRBD1 on 5 matching bases. Germline CDR1 MDHEN, CDR2 SYDVKM. This CDR3 has 14 amino acids.

V usage is TRBV5-1 and J usage is TRBJ2-2; 10 positions agree with TRBD2. V shed 1 base, J shed 2 bases, and the junction held 2 bases outside the gene matches. Germline CDR1 SGHRS, CDR2 YFSETQ. The CDR3 is 16 amino acids. CDR3 nucleotides: TGCGCCAGCAGCTTGCTAGCGGGAGAAAACACCGGGGAGCTGTTTTTT. Protein: CASSLLAGENTGELFF.

The chain links TRBV19 to TRBJ1-5; a weak D match, TRBD1 (6 bases). The V gene's germline CDR1 is LNHDA and CDR2 SQIVND (reference sequence). This CDR3 is 15 amino acids long. Trimming shortened V by 3 bases and J by 5 bases, and 14 bases separated the two germline ends. The CDR3 spells CASSIFTGRDQPQHF. The DNA for the CDR3 is TGTGCCAGTAGTATTTTCACAGGGAGGGATCAGCCCCAGCATTTT.

This clone was recorded a few times. V usage is TRBV6-5 and J usage is TRBJ1-2; TRBD1 matches at 7 bases. With 4 bases clipped from V and 5 bases from J, the junction kept 10 bases outside the gene matches. From germline, CDR1 is MNHEY and CDR2 SVGAGI. The CDR3 has 15 amino acids. The CDR3 sequence: CASSFSDPTGYGYTF. The CDR3 nucleotides are TGTGCCAGCAGTTTCTCGGACCCGACAGGGTATGGCTACACCTTC.

CDR3 sequence (DNA): TGTGCCAGCAGTTACGGCACAGCAGGTTCACCCCTCCACTTT. Encoded protein: CASSYGTAGSPLHF. The rearrangement links TRBV6-6 to TRBJ1-6; no clear D gene. This CDR3 has 14 amino acids. V was pared by 2 bases and J by 9 bases, with 11 bases between. CDR1 is MNHNY, CDR2 SVGAGI, per germline (reference sequence).

The rearrangement links TRBV5-3 to TRBJ2-3, with 7 nucleotides matching TRBD1. TRBV5-3 is filed as an ORF, its function uncertain. This CDR3 region has 13 residues. The V gene end was trimmed by 6 bases and the J gene end by 5 bases; junction bases not matched to a gene: 6. CDR3 DNA: TGTGCCAGAACCGATACAGGGGAAGATACGCAGTATTTT. The encoded protein is CARTDTGEDTQYF.

The chain recombines TRBV15 with TRBJ2-5, with TRBD1 matching over 8 bases. The V gene's germline CDR1 is LNHNV and CDR2 YYDKDF (reference sequence). CDR3 length: 15 amino acids. V lost 5 bases to trimming and J lost 2 bases; unmatched junction nucleotides: 7. The CDR3 loop is CATSAGTGGQETQYF. For the CDR3, the DNA is TGTGCCACCAGCGCTGGGACAGGTGGACAAGAGACCCAGTACTTC.